Following are 19 T cell receptor beta chains from one sample sequenced in a study of graft-versus-host responses after intestinal transplantation. Antigen specificity for these receptors is unknown. TCRdb keeps only in-frame clones here, not all; method: immunoSEQ multiplex PCR. This table has about 59,000 clones, 90% to 95% appearing once. Material: unstimulated CD4+ T cells sorted from spleen or lymph node cells, obtained before transplant. These receptor sequences come from a human donor who was the organ donor for an intestinal transplant.

The chain couples TRBV7-2 to TRBJ2-5, with TRBD2 as a possible D gene (6 bases). There are 15 residues in the CDR3. With 6 bases removed from V and 11 bases from J, the gap between germline ends came to 25 bases. Germline V gene data show CDR1 as SGHTA and CDR2 as FQGNSA. The DNA for the CDR3 is TGTGCCAGCAGATTAACCCGGGACGGGGGTCTGAAGCAGTACTTC. Translating it yields CASRLTRDGGLKQYF.

The chain carries TRBV6-5 and TRBJ1-2; weak D call: TRBD1 (6 bases). With 10 bases removed from V and 7 bases from J, the gap between germline ends came to 16 bases. The CDR3 runs to 12 residues. CDR1 MNHEY and CDR2 SVGAGI come from the germline V gene. Written as DNA, the CDR3 is TGTGCCATACGGAGGGGGATCGGTGGCTACACCTTC. This translates into CAIRRGIGGYTF.

The chain links TRBV6-5 to TRBJ1-2; D call uncertain. V was clipped by 2 bases and J by 2 bases, with 12 bases between them. CDR3 length equals 15 residues. Germline CDR1 is MNHEY and CDR2 is SVGAGI. CDR3 in DNA: TGTGCCAGCAGTTACACCAAAGACACCAACTATGGCTACACCTTC. It specifies CASSYTKDTNYGYTF.

The chain has TRBV7-2 and TRBJ1-1, with D unresolved. CDR3 size: 14 residues. Germline assignment: CDR1 SGHTA and CDR2 FQGNSA. The V end was cut by 1 base, the J end by 4 bases, with 10 bases between. CDR3 amino acids: CASSLEGWGTEAFF. The CDR3 region has the DNA TGTGCCAGCAGCTTAGAAGGTTGGGGCACTGAAGCTTTCTTT.

The chain recombines TRBV27 with TRBJ2-7, with D perhaps matching TRBD1 (6 bases). This CDR3 region has 10 residues. V lost 11 bases to trimming and J lost 6 bases, with 11 bases between them. Germline V gives CDR1 MNHEY, CDR2 SMNVEV (reference sequence). The CDR3 reads CAGSRGEQYF. For the CDR3, the DNA is TGTGCCGGATCCAGGGGCGAGCAGTACTTC.

V is TRBV11-2 and J is TRBJ2-5; 9 bases are a match to TRBD1. Germline values: CDR1 SGHAT, CDR2 FQNNGV. This CDR3 spans 16 amino acids. V was pared by 10 bases and J by 3 bases, with 15 bases of the junction left unmatched. The CDR3 bases are TGTGCCAACCCCGGACAGGGGTTCCGAGAAAAAGAGACCCAGTACTTC. The encoded protein is CANPGQGFREKETQYF.

The chain links TRBV27 to TRBJ1-4; 11 nucleotides line up with TRBD1. V lost 8 bases and J lost 8; bases outside the gene matches: 7. Germline CDR1 is MNHEY and CDR2 is SMNVEV (reference sequence). The CDR3 covers 14 residues. Here the CDR3 DNA reads TGTGCCAGCGGGACAGGGGGTCGACGGGAAAAACTGTTTTTT. This codes for CASGTGGRREKLFF.

The V gene is TRBV7-9, the J gene TRBJ2-5; D may be TRBD2 (5 bases). The germline CDR1 and CDR2 sequences are SEHNR and FQNEAQ (reference sequence). This CDR3 is built from 13 residues. V lost 6 bases, J lost 1 base, and 9 bases lay in between. The DNA for the CDR3 is TGTGCCAGCAGGTCTCTAGCCCAAGAGACCCAGTACTTC. Translation gives CASRSLAQETQYF.

This chain joins TRBV18 and TRBJ2-6, with a possible D match to TRBD1 (6 bases). The CDR3 has 16 residues. The V and J ends lost 6 bases and 1 base respectively, with 13 bases between them. The V gene's germline CDR1 is KGHSH and CDR2 LQKENI. The CDR3, as DNA: TGTGCCAGCTCTCGTTACAGGGAGTCTGGGGCCAACGTCCTGACTTTC. Protein sequence: CASSRYRESGANVLTF. The variable domain in full, with the rest retrieved from reference TRBV18 and TRBJ2-6, is NAGVMQNPRHLVRRRGQEARLRCSPMKGHSHVYWYRQLPEEGLKFMVYLQKENIIDESGMPKERFSAEFPKEGPSILRIQQVVRGDSAAYFCASSRYRESGANVLTFGAGSRLTVL.

Comments on this clone: The sample contains more than one DNA sequence encoding this CDR3. This sequence joins TRBV4-2 and TRBJ2-7, with 11 bases aligning to TRBD2. The length of the CDR3 is 18 residues. Germline V gene lookup returns CDR1 LGHNA and CDR2 YNFKEQ. The junction had 11 bases not matched to a gene; V was cut back by 1 base and J by 3 bases. As DNA, the CDR3 is TGTGCCAGCAGCCAAGCAATAGCGGGGGGGCGTGGGAGCTACGAGCAGTACTTC. Translation gives CASSQAIAGGRGSYEQYF.

The V call is TRBV27, the J call TRBJ2-5; 13 positions agree with TRBD2. The J segment lost 5 bases and the V segment lost 6 bases, leaving 3 bases of the junction unmatched. CDR1 and CDR2 from the germline V gene are MNHEY and SMNVEV (reference sequence). The CDR3 length is 14 residues. CDR3 in amino acids: CASRGLAGFETQYF. The CDR3 DNA reads TGTGCCAGCAGGGGACTAGCGGGATTTGAGACCCAGTACTTC.

The rearrangement joins TRBV2 to TRBJ2-7; D is undetermined. The CDR3 sequence is 14 residues long. Germline assignment: CDR1 SNHLY and CDR2 FYNNEI. Trimming left V 4 bases short and J 0 bases short, with 10 bases between. In nucleotides, the CDR3 is TGTGCCAGCAGTGTACTACTGAGCTCCTACGAGCAGTACTTC. Protein product: CASSVLLSSYEQYF.

The genes are TRBV6-6 and TRBJ2-7; 9 bases map to TRBD2. This CDR3 has 15 amino acids. J lost 2 bases, V lost 2 bases, and 4 bases had no gene match. Germline V gene data show CDR1 as MNHNY and CDR2 as SVGAGI (reference sequence). Here the CDR3 DNA reads TGTGCCAGCAGTTACGTGGCGGGGGGGCCCTACGAGCAGTACTTC. This gives the protein CASSYVAGGPYEQYF.

This CDR3 is CASSPPGFYGYTF. CDR3 sequence (DNA): TGTGCCAGCTCACCACCGGGATTCTATGGCTACACCTTC. V is TRBV18 and J is TRBJ1-2; D unclear. CDR1 is KGHSH and CDR2 is LQKENI in the germline V gene. V dropped 0 bases and J dropped 4 bases, with 6 bases sitting between them. The CDR3 spans 13 residues.

The chain links TRBV5-1 to TRBJ2-5; 12 nucleotides line up with TRBD2. V shed 4 bases and J 1 base; nucleotides not matched to a gene: 8. This CDR3 region has 17 residues. From germline, CDR1 is SGHRS and CDR2 YFSETQ. The CDR3 region has the DNA TGCGCCAGCAGCCTGGGACTAGCGGGTAGCCTCCAAGAGACCCAGTACTTC. This sequence encodes CASSLGLAGSLQETQYF.

The chain carries TRBV6-5 and TRBJ2-1; D perhaps matches TRBD2 (7 bases). V was shortened by 7 bases and J by 3 bases, with 16 bases between the two germline ends. The germline V gene encodes CDR1 MNHEY and CDR2 SVGAGI. CDR3 length equals 15 residues. CDR3: CASIPNGGLYNEQFF. CDR3 nucleotide sequence: TGTGCCAGCATTCCCAACGGGGGGCTCTACAATGAGCAGTTCTTC.

The rearrangement links TRBV4-2 to TRBJ2-3, with 7 bases aligning to TRBD1. The germline gives CDR1 LGHNA, CDR2 YNFKEQ. Unmatched junction bases numbered 6, after V lost 0 bases and J lost 6 bases. There are 15 residues in the CDR3. CDR3 nucleotide sequence: TGTGCCAGCAGCCAAGATCTAGGGGGCGGGGATACGCAGTATTTT. This gives the protein CASSQDLGGGDTQYF.

The chain combines TRBV7-2 with TRBJ1-2; 8 nucleotides line up with TRBD1. The germline V gene encodes CDR1 SGHTA and CDR2 FQGNSA. The CDR3 spans 15 residues. V lost 2 bases and J lost 8; bases outside the gene matches: 10. This CDR3 reads CASSLFDRGVKGYTF. DNA for the CDR3: TGTGCCAGCAGCTTATTTGACAGGGGAGTTAAGGGCTACACCTTC.

The chain is built from TRBV27 and TRBJ1-5; 11 bases are a match to TRBD1. The germline V gene encodes CDR1 MNHEY and CDR2 SMNVEV (reference sequence). With V trimmed by 5 bases and J by 6 bases, 9 bases remained unmatched. The length of the CDR3 is 16 residues. CDR3 loop: CASSPWTGGAGQPQHF. Written as DNA, the CDR3 is TGTGCCAGCAGTCCCTGGACAGGGGGCGCGGGTCAGCCCCAGCATTTT.